The 18 T cell receptor beta chains below were found in one sample sequenced in a study of blood T cell repertoires in COVID-19. Assay: immunoSEQ multiplex PCR; the TCRdb copy retains only in-frame clones and omits some. The sample includes tens of thousands of clones, roughly 89% of them seen just once. The sample was peripheral blood. Receptors were obtained from a man aged 25-45 years with acute or convalescent COVID-19.

This clone was seen only once. The V gene is TRBV19, the J gene TRBJ2-1; 9 bases map to TRBD1. V was clipped by 7 bases and J by 6 bases; unmatched bases: 7. The germline gives CDR1 LNHDA, CDR2 SQIVND (reference sequence). The CDR3 is made up of 14 amino acids. The DNA of the CDR3 is TGTGCCAGTACCACGGGACAGGGCCTCAATGAGCAGTTCTTC. It translates to CASTTGQGLNEQFF.

This clone appeared once. The sample has other DNA sequences that encode this CDR3 too. The V and J genes are TRBV3-1 (or the pseudogene TRBV3-2) and TRBJ2-7; the D is unclear. Trimming stripped 1 base from V and 2 bases from J, with 3 bases between. Per the germline V gene, CDR1 is LGHDT and CDR2 is YNNKEL (reference sequence). The CDR3 runs to 12 residues. The CDR3 protein is CASSQVTYEQYF. The CDR3 DNA is TGTGCCAGCAGCCAAGTCACCTACGAGCAGTACTTC.

The J gene is TRBJ2-7, the V gene TRBV4-3, with D perhaps matching TRBD2 (6 bases). Germline values: CDR1 LGHNA, CDR2 YSLEER. CDR3 length: 15 residues. Trimming removed 0 bases at V and 2 bases at J, with 11 bases between. The DNA for the CDR3 is TGCGCCAGCAGCCAAGATAGCGGTCTCGCCTACGAGCAGTACTTC. As protein: CASSQDSGLAYEQYF.

This sequence joins TRBV7-9 and TRBJ1-6; weak D call: TRBD1 (5 bases). Germline V gene data show CDR1 as SEHNR and CDR2 as FQNEAQ (reference sequence). This CDR3 region has 14 residues. V was trimmed by 5 bases and J by 8 bases, leaving 13 bases between them. The CDR3: CASSLQGIDSPLHF. Written as DNA, the CDR3 is TGTGCCAGCAGCCTCCAGGGAATAGATTCACCCCTCCACTTT. The complete variable domain, with remaining parts taken from reference TRBV7-9 and TRBJ1-6, reads DTGVSQNPRHKITKRGQNVTFRCDPISEHNRLYWYRQTLGQGPEFLTYFQNEAQLEKSRLLSDRFSAERPKGSFSTLEIQRTEQGDSAMYLCASSLQGIDSPLHFGNGTRLTVT.

This clone was picked up a small number of times. The rearrangement uses TRBV10-3 and TRBJ1-3; D call uncertain. The germline V gene has CDR1 ENHRY and CDR2 SYGVKD. V was clipped by 11 bases and J by 6 bases, with 20 bases between them. CDR3 length: 14 amino acids. CDR3 region: CAPRSDGPENTIYF. The CDR3 coding sequence is TGTGCCCCCCGCAGTGATGGGCCGGAAAACACCATATATTTT.

This chain connects TRBV28 to TRBJ2-7, with TRBD2 matching 12 bases. Germline trimming cut 2 bases from V and 1 base from J; bases unmatched to any gene: 3. The germline V gene encodes CDR1 MDHEN and CDR2 SYDVKM. The CDR3 is 16 residues long. DNA for the CDR3: TGTGCCAGCAGTTTACCGACTAGCGGGGGTTCCTACGAGCAGTACTTC. Translated, it gives CASSLPTSGGSYEQYF.

The chain combines TRBV29-1 with TRBJ2-5, with unresolved D. The CDR3 extends over 12 amino acids. V lost 5 bases, J lost 2 bases, and 9 bases lay in between. CDR1 is SQVTM and CDR2 is ANQGSEA in the germline V gene. This chain's CDR3 is CSVQLKQETQYF. As DNA, the CDR3 is TGCAGCGTTCAACTAAAGCAAGAGACCCAGTACTTC.

This clone was found once. The V gene is TRBV28, the J gene TRBJ2-1, with TRBD1 identical over 7 bases. V gave up 7 bases and J gave up 6 bases; unmatched junction bases: 6. Looked up from germline, CDR1 is MDHEN and CDR2 is SYDVKM. This CDR3 is built from 13 residues. The CDR3 loop reads CASNHRGLNEQFF. The CDR3 region has the DNA TGTGCCAGCAACCACAGGGGCCTCAATGAGCAGTTCTTC.

The chain combines TRBV6-6 with TRBJ2-5; D is perhaps TRBD2 (5 bases). This CDR3 has 13 amino acids. V was shortened by 2 bases and J by 4 bases, with 8 bases between the two germline ends. Germline loops: CDR1 MNHNY, CDR2 SVGAGI (reference sequence). The CDR3 loop is CASSYVGVETQYF. The CDR3 bases are TGTGCCAGCAGTTACGTCGGGGTAGAGACCCAGTACTTC.

The table lists this clone with a few counts. This sequence joins TRBV5-1 and TRBJ1-1; the match to TRBD1 covers 8 bases. There are 15 residues in the CDR3. Germline V gene lookup returns CDR1 SGHRS and CDR2 YFSETQ. Trimming cost V 4 bases and J 1 base; bases outside gene matches: 6. The CDR3 nucleotides are TGCGCCAGCAGCGTCGGGGACAGGTGGAACACTGAAGCTTTCTTT. Translating it yields CASSVGDRWNTEAFF.

This clone appeared once. The gene calls are TRBV5-4 and TRBJ2-2, with 7 bases that match TRBD1. The CDR3 extends over 14 amino acids. Germline V gene data show CDR1 as SGHNT and CDR2 as YYREEE (reference sequence). Trimming at V came to 4 bases and at J to 5 bases, leaving 5 bases not matched to a gene. CDR3: CASSTGQTTGELFF. The CDR3 DNA sequence: TGTGCCAGCAGCACGGGACAGACAACCGGGGAGCTGTTTTTT.

The rearrangement uses TRBV21-1 and TRBJ2-1; the table's D call, TRBD2, has no DNA check behind it. TRBV21-1 represents a pseudogene. This CDR3 has 10 residues. Written as DNA, the CDR3 is TGTGCCAGCAACTCTGGTGAGCAGTTCTTC. As protein: CASNSGEQFF.

The rearrangement joins TRBV15 to TRBJ2-1; the D is unclear. The CDR3 loop spans 14 amino acids. Trimming took off 0 bases at V and 6 bases at J, with 9 bases between the two ends. Germline CDR1 is LNHNV and CDR2 is YYDKDF (reference sequence). The CDR3 reads CATSRDLTRNEQFF. The CDR3 DNA reads TGTGCCACCAGCAGAGATCTGACACGCAATGAGCAGTTCTTC.

In nucleotides, the CDR3 is TGTGCCACCAGCAGAGAGACAGGGGTCCTCCAAGAGACCCAGTACTTC. Translating it yields CATSRETGVLQETQYF. The chain has TRBV15 and TRBJ2-5; TRBD1 agrees at 8 bases. In germline, CDR1 is LNHNV, CDR2 YYDKDF (reference sequence). J was trimmed by 1 base and V by 0 bases; bases with no gene match: 4. This CDR3 comprises 16 residues.

The CDR3 nucleotides read TGTGCCTGGAGGGGTGGACAGTTTAACGGAGAAAAACTGTTTTTT. Its translation: CAWRGGQFNGEKLFF. The chain joins TRBV30 to TRBJ1-4, with D perhaps matching TRBD1 (6 bases). The germline gives CDR1 GTSNPN, CDR2 SVGIG (reference sequence). Trimming stripped 3 bases from V and 8 bases from J, with 19 bases between. The CDR3 has 15 amino acids.

This clone was detected only once. V gene TRBV30 combines with J gene TRBJ2-3; 7 nucleotides align to TRBD2. Losses at the gene ends were 3 bases for V and 5 bases for J; bases not matched to a gene: 11. This CDR3 spans 15 amino acids. The germline V gene has CDR1 GTSNPN and CDR2 SVGIG (reference sequence). CDR3 residues: CAWSYQGGRGDTQYF. Here the CDR3 DNA reads TGTGCCTGGAGCTATCAAGGCGGGAGAGGAGATACGCAGTATTTT.

The V gene is TRBV30, the J gene TRBJ2-7; D unclear. Germline values: CDR1 GTSNPN, CDR2 SVGIG (reference sequence). Trimming cost V 0 bases and J 6 bases, with 6 bases left between them. The CDR3 loop spans 11 amino acids. This CDR3 is CAWSVSREQYF. Written as DNA, the CDR3 is TGTGCCTGGAGTGTATCGCGCGAGCAGTACTTC.

The gene calls are TRBV28 and TRBJ2-1; TRBD2 aligns across 9 bases. The germline CDR1 and CDR2 sequences are MDHEN and SYDVKM. V lost 7 bases, J lost 4 bases, and 8 bases stayed unmatched. The length of the CDR3 is 15 residues. CDR3 DNA sequence: TGTGCCAGCACCCTGCTTGCGGGAGGGTACAATGAGCAGTTCTTC. It codes for CASTLLAGGYNEQFF.